This TCR beta chain originates from a study of T-cell reconstitution after alpha-beta-depleted transplantation in children. Using unique molecular identifiers, the investigators prepared the TCRbeta library. TCRdb called the PCR reads again in MiXCR, with one record for every CDR3 protein. This sample has about 980,000 distinct CDR3 sequences, with 25% to 30% found just once. This clonotype was obtained from a boy under two years old who had a stem cell transplant for SCID, so the T cells may come from the graft donor. Sequencing used PBMCs, mostly from graft donor cells, obtained 360 days after TCRalphabeta/CD19-depleted stem cell transplant.

CDR3 sequence reads: CATSSGGEEQYF. Here the CDR3 DNA reads TGTGCCACCAGCAGTGGGGGAGAGGAGCAGTACTTC. The J gene is TRBJ2-7, the V gene TRBV15; D tentatively reads TRBD1 or TRBD2 (5 bases each). V was shortened by 3 bases and J by 7 bases, with 10 bases between the two germline ends. Germline values: CDR1 LNHNV, CDR2 YYDKDF (reference sequence). The length of the CDR3 is 12 residues.